Listed below are T cell receptor beta chains from one sample, sequenced in a study of long-term antiretroviral therapy in people with HIV. Here immunoSEQ multiplex PCR was the method, and the copy in TCRdb shows in-frame clones only, minus some. The sample has around 22,000 clones, 65% to 85% seen once. The source was unsorted PBMCs, collected approximately 4.1 years after starting antiretroviral therapy. The receptors stem from a man aged 30 to 45 with HIV. Each CDR3 is given with its conserved first and last residue. D genes are given only for firm matches. Expanded clones get a size class; other rows say once, few or many, or leave the size out.

V: TRBV4-3
size: -
J: TRBJ2-1
D: TRBD2
DNA: TGCGCCAGCAGCCGGGGGGGACTAGCGGAGACCTACAATGAGCAGTTCTTC
CDR3: CASSRGGLAETYNEQFF

V: TRBV6-1
size: -
J: TRBJ2-2
D: -
DNA: TGTGCCAGCAGTGGGGAGACTATAAATGGGGCCACCGGGGAGCTGTTTTTT
CDR3: CASSGETINGATGELFF

V: TRBV19
size: -
J: TRBJ1-2
D: TRBD1
DNA: TGTGCCAGTAGTATCGCCCCGGGACAGGGCTATGGCTACACCTTC
CDR3: CASSIAPGQGYGYTF

V: TRBV10-3
size: -
J: TRBJ2-2
D: TRBD1
DNA: TGTGCCATTCTACAGGGGACCGCGAACACCGGGGAGCTGTTTTTT
CDR3: CAILQGTANTGELFF

V: TRBV7-2
size: -
J: TRBJ1-1
D: -
DNA: TGTGCCAGCAGCTTAGGCGGGGGTTGGACTGAAGCTTTCTTT
CDR3: CASSLGGGWTEAFF

V: TRBV5-4
size: -
J: TRBJ2-1
D: TRBD1
DNA: TGTGCCAGCAGATCGACAGGGTACAATGAGCAGTTCTTC
CDR3: CASRSTGYNEQFF

V: TRBV7-9
size: once
J: TRBJ2-3
D: -
DNA: TGTGCCAGCAGCCACCGGGACGTATGGCCAGATACGCAGTATTTT
CDR3: CASSHRDVWPDTQYF

V: TRBV19
size: -
J: TRBJ2-2
D: TRBD1
DNA: TGTGCCAGTAGTCTGCACGGGACAGGGACGGCCGGGGAGCTGTTTTTT
CDR3: CASSLHGTGTAGELFF

V: TRBV4-1
size: -
J: TRBJ2-3
D: -
DNA: TGCGCCAGCAACCGCGGGGACCGCACAGATACGCAGTATTTT
CDR3: CASNRGDRTDTQYF

V: TRBV4-3
size: -
J: TRBJ1-1
D: -
DNA: TGCGCCAGCAGCCAAGAAAAACAGGGTCTGGTAACTTTCTTT
CDR3: CASSQEKQGLVTFF

V: TRBV7-8
size: few
J: TRBJ1-5
D: TRBD1
DNA: TGTGCCAGCAGCCGGGGGGACAGTGCCAATCAGCCCCAGCATTTT
CDR3: CASSRGDSANQPQHF

V: TRBV2
size: -
J: TRBJ2-7
D: TRBD2
DNA: TGTGCCAGCAGGAGGGAGGGCGGAACGAGCTCCTACGAGCAGTACTTC
CDR3: CASRREGGTSSYEQYF

V: TRBV10-3
size: -
J: TRBJ2-3
D: -
DNA: TGTGCCATCAGTGATTCTAGCAGACGCACAGATACGCAGTATTTT
CDR3: CAISDSSRRTDTQYF

V: TRBV4-1
size: -
J: TRBJ2-2
D: TRBD1
DNA: TGCGCCAGCAGCCAAGGGGACAGGGGGCTTCCCGGGGAGCTGTTTTTT
CDR3: CASSQGDRGLPGELFF

V: TRBV7-8
size: -
J: TRBJ1-1
D: -
DNA: TGTGCCAGCAGCTTAGGTGTCGGCACTGAAGCTTTCTTT
CDR3: CASSLGVGTEAFF

V: TRBV5-6
size: -
J: TRBJ1-2
D: -
DNA: TGTGCCAGCAGAACAGGCTTGGGGGGCTACACCTTC
CDR3: CASRTGLGGYTF

V: TRBV27
size: once
J: TRBJ2-7
D: -
DNA: TGTGCCAGCAGGCCACTGCTCAACTACGAGCAGTACTTC
CDR3: CASRPLLNYEQYF

V: TRBV7-2
size: -
J: TRBJ2-3
D: -
DNA: TGTGCCAGCAGTCCCGCCTTAGCAGATACGCAGTATTTT
CDR3: CASSPALADTQYF

V: TRBV11-2
size: -
J: TRBJ1-5
D: -
DNA: TGTGCCAGCAGCTTAGATCCGTCAAAGGGTCAGCCCCAGCATTTT
CDR3: CASSLDPSKGQPQHF

V: TRBV7-2
size: once
J: TRBJ2-7
D: TRBD2
DNA: TGTGCCAGCAGCCGCCGGATTGGGAGGGGCTACGAGCAGTACTTC
CDR3: CASSRRIGRGYEQYF

V: TRBV15
size: -
J: TRBJ2-1
D: TRBD2
DNA: TGTGCCACCAGCAGAGATCGGGGGGGAATGGTTTACAATGAGCAGTTCTTC
CDR3: CATSRDRGGMVYNEQFF

V: TRBV4-1
size: -
J: TRBJ1-1
D: TRBD1
DNA: TGCGCCAGCAGCCAAGCCGGGACAGGGGACACTGAAGCTTTCTTT
CDR3: CASSQAGTGDTEAFF

V: TRBV27
size: -
J: TRBJ1-6
D: -
DNA: TGTGCCAGCAGTTTCCTGACGGGTTGGCTCCACTTT
CDR3: CASSFLTGWLHF